This TCR beta chain was captured by sequencing in a study of monozygotic twins with inflammatory bowel disease. Whole-study findings and limits: Telling apart the different T cell subtypes was not possible. Fewer shared clonotypes with others were found in IBD patients than in healthy twins, especially with disease activity.

UMIs with a 6-nucleotide sample barcode were added by template switching. TCRdb reprocessed the 5' RACE reads and stores each CDR3 protein as one record, lacking DNA. The ten most abundant clones cover under 3.5% of a sample with around 150,000 distinct CDR3 sequences. Each donor gave 2.5 to 3 ml of peripheral blood. To note about this clonotype: Its antigen remains unidentified.

The CDR3 extends over 16 amino acids. Germline CDR1 reads SEHNR; CDR2 reads FQNEAQ (reference sequence). The sequence derives from a human donor with ulcerative colitis or Crohn's disease, or a healthy co-twin of an affected twin (not recorded which). The rearrangement links TRBV7-9 to TRBJ1-4. Source material: blood. The CDR3 reads CASSLVAAATNEKLFF.